The 31 T cell receptor beta chains reported below all come from one sample, sequenced in a study of graft-versus-host responses after intestinal transplantation. These receptors have no known antigen. Repertoires were generated with immunoSEQ multiplex PCR, while TCRdb's copy carries only in-frame clones and drops some. The table has about 130,000 clones, around 90% seen once; the top ten hold 0.19%. Sequenced material: unstimulated CD4+ T cells sorted from spleen or lymph node cells, taken before intestinal transplant. The receptors shown here come from a human donor who received an intestinal transplant.

This sequence joins TRBV6-1 and TRBJ2-1; 13 bases line up with TRBD2. Trimming at V came to 7 bases and at J to 8 bases, leaving 5 bases not matched to a gene. Germline CDR1 is MNHNS and CDR2 is SASEGT. The CDR3 runs to 14 residues. The CDR3 sequence is CASNRLAGGYEQFF. CDR3 in DNA: TGTGCCAGCAACCGACTAGCGGGGGGTTATGAGCAGTTCTTC.

The chain has TRBV7-2 and TRBJ1-2; 8 bases fit TRBD1. The length of the CDR3 is 15 residues. CDR1 SGHTA and CDR2 FQGNSA come from the germline V gene. V shed 1 base, J shed 13 bases, and the junction held 14 bases outside the gene matches. The CDR3 here is CASSLVERDRSGGTF. As DNA, the CDR3 is TGTGCCAGCAGCTTAGTGGAGCGGGACAGGTCTGGAGGCACCTTC.

The rearrangement links TRBV28 to TRBJ2-7; 7 bases map to TRBD1. CDR1 MDHEN and CDR2 SYDVKM come from the germline V gene. CDR3 length: 16 amino acids. V dropped 1 base and J dropped 0; count of bases not matched to a gene: 6. Here the CDR3 DNA reads TGTGCCAGCAGTTTATCCGGACAGGCAAGCTCCTACGAGCAGTACTTC. Translating it yields CASSLSGQASSYEQYF.

The chain joins TRBV28 to TRBJ1-2; 7 bases are a match to TRBD1. J lost 0 bases, V lost 6 bases, and 10 bases had no gene match. The CDR3 is 16 amino acids. Germline CDR1 and CDR2: MDHEN and SYDVKM. The CDR3 bases are TGTGCCAGCAGCCAAGGGGGGACAGAGGCTAACTATGGCTACACCTTC. As protein: CASSQGGTEANYGYTF.

The rearrangement joins TRBV19 to TRBJ1-2; perhaps TRBD1 as D (5 bases). The CDR3 contains 14 residues. Trimming removed 6 bases from V and 4 bases from J, with 15 bases in between. Looked up from germline, CDR1 is LNHDA and CDR2 is SQIVND (reference sequence). The CDR3 is CASRAKGTLYGYTF. CDR3 in DNA: TGTGCCAGTAGAGCCAAGGGGACGCTCTATGGCTACACCTTC. Looking up the rest from reference TRBV19 and TRBJ1-2 gives the full variable domain: DGGITQSPKYLFRKEGQNVTLSCEQNLNHDAMYWYRQDPGQGLRLIYYSQIVNDFQKGDIAEGYSVSREKKESFPLTVTSAQKNPTAFYLCASRAKGTLYGYTFGSGTRLTVV.

V usage is TRBV11-2 and J usage is TRBJ2-7, with 8 bases aligning to TRBD1. Unmatched junction bases numbered 4, after V lost 5 bases and J lost 10 bases. CDR1 is SGHAT, CDR2 FQNNGV, per germline. The CDR3 totals 11 residues. CDR3 in amino acids: CASSPGTGQYF. As DNA, the CDR3 is TGTGCCAGCAGCCCAGGGACAGGACAGTACTTC.

The V gene is TRBV4-1, the J gene TRBJ1-2; 7 bases fit TRBD1. The CDR3 is made up of 17 amino acids. Trimming took 0 bases from V and 8 from J; bases not matched to a gene: 15. Per the germline V gene, CDR1 is MGHRA and CDR2 is YSYEKL. CDR3 protein: CASSQDPLEGGLRGYTF. CDR3 DNA: TGCGCCAGCAGCCAAGATCCCCTTGAAGGGGGCCTTCGAGGCTACACCTTC.

The genes are TRBV19 and TRBJ1-4, with D possibly matching TRBD1 (5 bases). The CDR3 runs 15 residues. Germline-derived CDR1 and CDR2 are LNHDA and SQIVND (reference sequence). The V end was cut by 4 bases, the J end by 0 bases, with 9 bases between. This chain's CDR3 is CASSRLGATNEKLFF. The CDR3 region has the DNA TGTGCCAGTAGTAGATTGGGGGCAACTAATGAAAAACTGTTTTTT.

This chain connects TRBV4-1 to TRBJ1-1; possibly TRBD1 for D (6 bases). This CDR3 contains 13 residues. Germline CDR1 reads MGHRA; CDR2 reads YSYEKL. V shed 2 bases and J shed 6 bases, with 10 bases lying between them. The CDR3 sequence is CASSQYRVAEAFF. In DNA form, the CDR3 reads TGCGCCAGCAGCCAATACAGGGTTGCTGAAGCTTTCTTT.

The CDR3 loop is CASSWGLAGARRGDTQYF. Here the CDR3 DNA reads TGCGCCAGCAGCTGGGGACTAGCGGGAGCAAGAAGAGGAGATACGCAGTATTTT. The V gene is TRBV5-1, the J gene TRBJ2-3; 14 nucleotides agree with TRBD2. After removal of 3 bases from V and 5 bases from J, the junction contained 11 bases not matched to a gene. The CDR3 loop spans 18 amino acids. CDR1 and CDR2 (germline): SGHRS, YFSETQ.

This rearrangement joins TRBV6-5 to TRBJ1-3; D remains unclear. CDR3 length: 13 amino acids. V was trimmed by 10 bases and J by 2 bases, leaving 12 bases between them. The germline CDR1 and CDR2 sequences are MNHEY and SVGAGI. The CDR3 region is CATYTYPGNTIYF. CDR3 nucleotides: TGTGCCACCTACACTTACCCTGGAAACACCATATATTTT.

The chain recombines TRBV6-1 with TRBJ1-2; no clear D gene. The CDR3 loop spans 15 amino acids. The V end was cut by 5 bases, the J end by 5 bases, with 18 bases between. Per germline, CDR1 MNHNS and CDR2 SASEGT. CDR3 sequence reads: CASSTRTWAGYGYTF. CDR3 nucleotides: TGTGCCAGCAGTACCCGGACCTGGGCGGGGTATGGCTACACCTTC.

This chain connects TRBV10-3 to TRBJ2-6, with TRBD2 as a possible D gene (7 bases). The germline V and J ends were trimmed by 11 bases and 2 bases, with 10 bases remaining between them. The CDR3 has 13 residues. CDR1 and CDR2 from the germline V gene are ENHRY and SYGVKD. CDR3 sequence reads: CASGGPGANVLTF. The CDR3 DNA reads TGTGCCTCCGGGGGGCCTGGGGCCAACGTCCTGACTTTC.

This chain connects TRBV15 to TRBJ1-4; a possible D gene is TRBD1 (6 bases). Per the germline V gene, CDR1 is LNHNV and CDR2 is YYDKDF (reference sequence). V shed 3 bases and J shed 8 bases, with 13 bases lying between them. The CDR3 consists of 14 residues. The CDR3 DNA is TGTGCCACCAGCAGGGGGGGGGCAGAAGAAAAACTGTTTTTT. Translated: CATSRGGAEEKLFF.

The rearrangement links TRBV5-4 to TRBJ2-5, with a tentative D call TRBD2 (6 bases). The CDR3 has 16 amino acids. Per germline, CDR1 SGHNT and CDR2 YYREEE (reference sequence). V lost 4 bases, J lost 0 bases, and 16 bases lay in between. The CDR3 DNA follows: TGTGCCAGCAGCGCCTCCCGGAGCGGGTACCAAGAGACCCAGTACTTC. Its translation is CASSASRSGYQETQYF.

The chain joins TRBV27 to TRBJ2-3, with 8 bases aligning to TRBD1. This CDR3 is 15 amino acids long. The J segment lost 3 bases and the V segment lost 5 bases, leaving 7 bases of the junction unmatched. Germline V gives CDR1 MNHEY, CDR2 SMNVEV (reference sequence). This chain's CDR3 is CASSLDRDRTDTQYF. The DNA for the CDR3 is TGTGCCAGCAGTCTGGACAGGGATCGTACAGATACGCAGTATTTT.

The rearrangement joins TRBV18 to TRBJ1-1; 8 bases align to TRBD1. V shed 1 base, J shed 4 bases, and the junction held 11 bases outside the gene matches. CDR1 and CDR2 from the germline V gene are KGHSH and LQKENI. The CDR3 has 17 residues. CDR3 nucleotide sequence: TGTGCCAGCTCACCACTACCTAAAACAGGGGGGATCACTGAAGCTTTCTTT. Protein sequence: CASSPLPKTGGITEAFF. Variable domain in full (rest from reference TRBV18 and TRBJ1-1): NAGVMQNPRHLVRRRGQEARLRCSPMKGHSHVYWYRQLPEEGLKFMVYLQKENIIDESGMPKERFSAEFPKEGPSILRIQQVVRGDSAAYFCASSPLPKTGGITEAFFGQGTRLTVV.

This chain joins TRBV30 and TRBJ1-2; weak D call: TRBD1 (5 bases). V was clipped by 5 bases and J by 3 bases, with 19 bases between them. Looked up from germline, CDR1 is GTSNPN and CDR2 is SVGIG (reference sequence). The CDR3 is 15 residues long. The CDR3 protein is CAWANARVAHYGYTF. The CDR3 region has the DNA TGTGCCTGGGCAAACGCCAGGGTCGCCCACTATGGCTACACCTTC.

The rearrangement links TRBV28 to TRBJ2-1; tentative D call: TRBD2 (6 bases). The CDR3 is made up of 16 amino acids. Germline V gene data show CDR1 as MDHEN and CDR2 as SYDVKM. Trimming removed 2 bases at V and 3 bases at J, with 14 bases between. CDR3 region: CASSLPRDMGYNEQFF. Here the CDR3 DNA reads TGTGCCAGCAGTTTACCGCGGGATATGGGCTACAATGAGCAGTTCTTC. Based on the CDR3 plus reference TRBV28 and TRBJ2-1, the full variable domain is DVKVTQSSRYLVKRTGEKVFLECVQDMDHENMFWYRQDPGLGLRLIYFSYDVKMKEKGDIPEGYSVSREKKERFSLILESASTNQTSMYLCASSLPRDMGYNEQFFGPGTRLTVL.

The chain has TRBV14 and TRBJ1-2; the match to TRBD1 covers 7 bases. The CDR3 is 13 residues long. Trimming cost V 4 bases and J 4 bases; bases outside gene matches: 3. Germline values: CDR1 SGHDN, CDR2 FVKESK. In DNA, the CDR3 is TGTGCCAGCAGCCCGGGACAGACCTATGGCTACACCTTC. Protein product: CASSPGQTYGYTF.

This chain connects TRBV6-6 to TRBJ1-2; a weak D match, TRBD1 (6 bases). V was trimmed by 2 bases and J by 3 bases, leaving 13 bases between them. Germline CDR1 is MNHNY and CDR2 is SVGAGI (reference sequence). CDR3 size: 15 residues. CDR3 sequence (DNA): TGTGCCAGCAGTTACCTCCGGACAGCAGACTATGGCTACACCTTC. This gives the protein CASSYLRTADYGYTF.

This clone is a singleton in its sample. This rearrangement joins TRBV2 to TRBJ2-5; no firm D call. The germline V and J ends were trimmed by 0 bases and 5 bases, with 10 bases remaining between them. The germline V gene has CDR1 SNHLY and CDR2 FYNNEI. The CDR3 sequence is 14 residues long. CDR3 sequence reads: CASSEAPGPETQYF. In nucleotides, the CDR3 is TGTGCCAGCAGTGAAGCCCCAGGTCCCGAGACCCAGTACTTC.

A note on this clone: One end of the junction is discordant with germline, which a read error may explain. This chain connects TRBV4-2 to TRBJ1-5, with 9 bases fitting TRBD1. Germline assignment: CDR1 LGHNA and CDR2 YNFKEQ. This CDR3 has 17 amino acids. CDR3 amino acids: CAGSTINTGTGNQPQHF. DNA for the CDR3: TGTGCCGGCAGCACAATCAATACCGGGACAGGGAATCAGCCCCAGCATTTT.

This chain uses TRBV19 with TRBJ2-1; 13 nucleotides align to TRBD2. This CDR3 is 19 amino acids long. CDR1 and CDR2 from the germline V gene are LNHDA and SQIVND (reference sequence). V shed 4 bases, J shed 0 bases, and the junction held 9 bases outside the gene matches. The CDR3 loop reads CASSTFGTSGTSSYNEQFF. The CDR3 nucleotides read TGTGCCAGTAGTACCTTCGGGACTAGCGGGACCAGCTCCTACAATGAGCAGTTCTTC.

The rearrangement links TRBV28 to TRBJ2-7; D is possibly TRBD1 (5 bases). Trimming pared 6 bases from V and 2 bases from J, leaving 20 bases between. Germline CDR1 and CDR2: MDHEN and SYDVKM. The CDR3 loop spans 16 amino acids. The chain's CDR3 is CASRRRQSSNPYEQYF. The CDR3 region has the DNA TGTGCCAGCAGGCGGAGACAGTCCTCCAATCCCTACGAGCAGTACTTC.

The V and J genes are TRBV10-3 and TRBJ1-2, with D perhaps matching TRBD1 (5 bases). The CDR3 extends over 12 amino acids. CDR1 ENHRY and CDR2 SYGVKD come from the germline V gene. V was clipped by 3 bases and J by 5 bases, with 7 bases between them. The CDR3 DNA reads as TGTGCCATCAGTGACAGGGAGTATGGCTACACCTTC. Amino acid sequence: CAISDREYGYTF.

The chain has TRBV6-6 and TRBJ2-1; TRBD2 aligns across 9 bases. Germline CDR1 reads MNHNY; CDR2 reads SVGAGI (reference sequence). The CDR3 contains 16 residues. The V and J ends lost 8 bases and 7 bases, in that order; junction bases with no gene match: 15. The CDR3 DNA follows: TGTGCCAGCGTCTCTCAGGGGCTAGCGGGAATAAATGAGCAGTTCTTC. It translates to CASVSQGLAGINEQFF.

CDR3 nucleotides: TGTGCCAGCACCCAGAGGCGGGAGGGCCGAGAGACCCAGTACTTC. Translating it yields CASTQRREGRETQYF. The chain is built from TRBV6-5 and TRBJ2-5; 9 positions match TRBD2. V dropped 7 bases and J dropped 4; count of bases not matched to a gene: 10. The CDR3 contains 15 residues. Germline lookup yields CDR1 MNHEY and CDR2 SVGAGI.

The chain employs TRBV10-2 and TRBJ1-1, with unresolved D. Germline values: CDR1 WSHSY, CDR2 SAAADI. The CDR3 consists of 13 residues. Trimming removed 5 bases from V and 1 base from J, with 8 bases in between. CDR3 DNA: TGCGCCAGCAGTTTCGACACGAACACTGAAGCTTTCTTT. This gives the protein CASSFDTNTEAFF.

This chain uses TRBV28 with TRBJ1-5; D is undetermined. Germline assignment: CDR1 MDHEN and CDR2 SYDVKM. The CDR3 has 13 residues. The V end lost 7 bases, the J end lost 6 bases, and 13 bases lay between the germline ends. This CDR3 is CASTTRRGQPQHF. In DNA form, the CDR3 reads TGTGCCAGCACCACCCGACGGGGTCAGCCCCAGCATTTT. Using reference TRBV28 and TRBJ1-5 for the parts outside the CDR3, the full variable domain is DVKVTQSSRYLVKRTGEKVFLECVQDMDHENMFWYRQDPGLGLRLIYFSYDVKMKEKGDIPEGYSVSREKKERFSLILESASTNQTSMYLCASTTRRGQPQHFGDGTRLSIL.

The rearrangement uses TRBV10-3 and TRBJ2-5; 8 bases are shared with TRBD1. The CDR3 totals 14 residues. With 4 bases clipped from V and 1 base from J, the junction kept 2 bases outside the gene matches. Looked up from germline, CDR1 is ENHRY and CDR2 is SYGVKD. CDR3 amino acids: CAISGGTGQETQYF. DNA for the CDR3: TGTGCCATCAGTGGGGGGACAGGCCAAGAGACCCAGTACTTC.